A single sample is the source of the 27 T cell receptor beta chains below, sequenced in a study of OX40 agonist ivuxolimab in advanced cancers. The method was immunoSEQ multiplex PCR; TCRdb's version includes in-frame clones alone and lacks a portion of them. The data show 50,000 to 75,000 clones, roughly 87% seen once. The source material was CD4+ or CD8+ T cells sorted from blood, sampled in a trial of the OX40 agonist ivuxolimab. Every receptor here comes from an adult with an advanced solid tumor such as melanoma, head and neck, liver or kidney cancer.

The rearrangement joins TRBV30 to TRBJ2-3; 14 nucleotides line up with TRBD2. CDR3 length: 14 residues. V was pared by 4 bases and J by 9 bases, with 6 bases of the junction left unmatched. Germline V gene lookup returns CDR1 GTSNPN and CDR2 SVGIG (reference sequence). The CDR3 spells CAWKTSGGATTQYF. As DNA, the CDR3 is TGTGCCTGGAAGACTAGCGGGGGGGCCACAACGCAGTATTTT. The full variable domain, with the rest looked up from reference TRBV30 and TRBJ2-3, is SQTIHQWPATLVQPVGSPLSLECTVEGTSNPNLYWYRQAAGRGLQLLFYSVGIGQISSEVPQNLSASRPQDRQFILSSKKLLLSDSGFYLCAWKTSGGATTQYFGPGTRLTVL.

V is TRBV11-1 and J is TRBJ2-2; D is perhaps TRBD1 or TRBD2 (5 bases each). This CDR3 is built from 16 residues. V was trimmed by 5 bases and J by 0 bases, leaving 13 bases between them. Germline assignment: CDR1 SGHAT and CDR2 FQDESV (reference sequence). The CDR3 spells CASSDAGAANTGELFF. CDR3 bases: TGTGCCAGCAGCGACGCCGGGGCCGCGAACACCGGGGAGCTGTTTTTT.

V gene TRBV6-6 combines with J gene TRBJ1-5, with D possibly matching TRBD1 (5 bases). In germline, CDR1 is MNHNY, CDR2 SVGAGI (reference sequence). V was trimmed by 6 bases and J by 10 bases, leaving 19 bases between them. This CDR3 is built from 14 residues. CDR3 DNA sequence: TGTGCCAGCAGCTCTGGCACAGGTCCTTCCCCCCAGCATTTT. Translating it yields CASSSGTGPSPQHF.

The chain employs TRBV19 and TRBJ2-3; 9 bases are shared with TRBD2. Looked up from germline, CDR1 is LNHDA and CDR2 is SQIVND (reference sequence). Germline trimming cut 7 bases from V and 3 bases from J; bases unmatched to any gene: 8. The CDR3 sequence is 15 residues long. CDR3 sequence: CASTRAGGFTDTQYF. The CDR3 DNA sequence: TGTGCCAGTACCCGGGCGGGGGGGTTTACAGATACGCAGTATTTT.

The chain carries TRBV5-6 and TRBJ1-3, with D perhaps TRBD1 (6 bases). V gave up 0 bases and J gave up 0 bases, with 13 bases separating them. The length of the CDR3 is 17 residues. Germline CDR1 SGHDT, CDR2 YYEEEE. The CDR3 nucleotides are TGTGCCAGCAGCTTGGTCGGTGAGACAGGCTCTGGAAACACCATATATTTT. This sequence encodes CASSLVGETGSGNTIYF.

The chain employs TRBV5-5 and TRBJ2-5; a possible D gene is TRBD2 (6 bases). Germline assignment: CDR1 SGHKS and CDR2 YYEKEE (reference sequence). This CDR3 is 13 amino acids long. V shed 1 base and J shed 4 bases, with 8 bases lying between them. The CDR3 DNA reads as TGTGCCAGCAGCTTGATCGGGAGAGAGACCCAGTACTTC. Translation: CASSLIGRETQYF.

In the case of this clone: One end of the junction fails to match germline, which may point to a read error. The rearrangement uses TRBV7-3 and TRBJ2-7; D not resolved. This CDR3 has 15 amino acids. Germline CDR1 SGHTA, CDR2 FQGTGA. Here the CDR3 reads CASSQVSDPYYEQYF. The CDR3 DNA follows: TGCGCCAGCAGCCAAGTATCGGACCCCTACTACGAGCAGTACTTC.

CDR3 nucleotide sequence: TGTGCCAGCAGCTTGGGCAACGCAGATACGCAGTATTTT. Its protein is CASSLGNADTQYF. V is TRBV7-6 and J is TRBJ2-3; no clear D. V was shortened by 3 bases and J by 4 bases, with 8 bases between the two germline ends. CDR1 is SGHVS and CDR2 is FNYEAQ in the germline V gene. The CDR3 is 13 residues long.

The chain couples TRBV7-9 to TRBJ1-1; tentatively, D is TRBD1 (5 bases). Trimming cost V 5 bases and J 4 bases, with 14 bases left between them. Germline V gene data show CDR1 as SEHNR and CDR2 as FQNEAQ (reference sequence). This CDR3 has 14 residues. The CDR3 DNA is TGTGCCAGCAGCCCGACGACGGGGGGCACTGAAGCTTTCTTT. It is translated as CASSPTTGGTEAFF.

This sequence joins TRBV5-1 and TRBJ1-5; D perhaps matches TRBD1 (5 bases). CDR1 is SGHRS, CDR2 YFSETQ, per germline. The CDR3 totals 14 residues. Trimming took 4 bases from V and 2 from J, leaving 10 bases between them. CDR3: CASSPGVGNQPQHF. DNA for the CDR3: TGCGCCAGCAGCCCGGGGGTAGGCAATCAGCCCCAGCATTTT.

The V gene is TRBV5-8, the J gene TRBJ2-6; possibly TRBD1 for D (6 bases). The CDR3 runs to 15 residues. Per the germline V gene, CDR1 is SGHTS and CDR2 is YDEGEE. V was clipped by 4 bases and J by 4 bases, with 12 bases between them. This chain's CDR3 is CASSLQGPGANVLTF. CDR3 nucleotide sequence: TGTGCCAGCAGCCTACAGGGCCCGGGGGCCAACGTCCTGACTTTC.

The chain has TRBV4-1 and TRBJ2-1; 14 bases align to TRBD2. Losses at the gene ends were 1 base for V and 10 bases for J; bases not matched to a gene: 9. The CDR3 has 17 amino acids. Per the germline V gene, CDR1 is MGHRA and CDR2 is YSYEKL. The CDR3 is CASSQASTSGGAQEQFF. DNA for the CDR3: TGCGCCAGCAGCCAAGCTTCGACTAGCGGGGGGGCTCAGGAGCAGTTCTTC.

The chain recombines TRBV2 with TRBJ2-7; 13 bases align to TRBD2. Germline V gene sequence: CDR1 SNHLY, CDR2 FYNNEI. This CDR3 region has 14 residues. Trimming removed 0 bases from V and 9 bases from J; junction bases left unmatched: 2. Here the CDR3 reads CASSEARTSGGQYF. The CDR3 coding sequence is TGTGCCAGCAGTGAAGCGCGGACTAGCGGGGGGCAGTACTTC.

The CDR3 region has the DNA TGTGCCAGCAGTGAAGCCCGTCAGCCCCAGCATTTT. It yields the protein CASSEARQPQHF. The rearrangement uses TRBV6-1 and TRBJ1-5, with D uncertain. The germline CDR1 and CDR2 sequences are MNHNS and SASEGT. The CDR3 is 12 amino acids. Between the trimmed V and J ends, which lost 0 bases and 6 bases, there was a span of 3 bases.

The DNA for the CDR3 is TGTGCCAGTAGCTCACCCGAAACAGGGACAGAGACCCAGTACTTC. Amino acids: CASSSPETGTETQYF. The chain employs TRBV19 and TRBJ2-5, with D perhaps matching TRBD1 (6 bases). V lost 6 bases and J lost 4, with 18 bases in between. The CDR3 consists of 15 residues. Germline values: CDR1 LNHDA, CDR2 SQIVND (reference sequence).

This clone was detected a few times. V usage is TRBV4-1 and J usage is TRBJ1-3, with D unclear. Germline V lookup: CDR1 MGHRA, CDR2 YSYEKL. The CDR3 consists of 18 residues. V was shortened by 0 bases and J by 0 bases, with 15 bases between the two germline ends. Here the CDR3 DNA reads TGCGCCAGCAGCCAAGAGGCCCGGACGGGGTTCTCTGGAAACACCATATATTTT. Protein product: CASSQEARTGFSGNTIYF.

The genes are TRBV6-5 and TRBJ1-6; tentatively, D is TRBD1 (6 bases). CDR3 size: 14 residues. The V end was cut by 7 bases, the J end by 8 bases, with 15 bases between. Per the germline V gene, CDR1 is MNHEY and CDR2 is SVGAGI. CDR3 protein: CASTPIQGHSPLHF. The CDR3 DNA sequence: TGTGCCAGCACCCCGATACAGGGTCATTCACCCCTCCACTTT.

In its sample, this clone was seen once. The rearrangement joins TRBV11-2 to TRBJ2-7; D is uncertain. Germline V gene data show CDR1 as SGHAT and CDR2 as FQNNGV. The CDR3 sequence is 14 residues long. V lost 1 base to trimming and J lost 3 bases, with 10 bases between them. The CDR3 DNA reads TGTGCCAGCAGCTTAGTCGCAGGAAACTACGAGCAGTACTTC. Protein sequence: CASSLVAGNYEQYF.

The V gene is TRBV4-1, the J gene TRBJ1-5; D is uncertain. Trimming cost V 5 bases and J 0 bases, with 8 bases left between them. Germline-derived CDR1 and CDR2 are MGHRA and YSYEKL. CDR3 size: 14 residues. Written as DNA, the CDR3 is TGCGCCAGCAGCGAGGGAGTTAGCAATCAGCCCCAGCATTTT. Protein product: CASSEGVSNQPQHF.

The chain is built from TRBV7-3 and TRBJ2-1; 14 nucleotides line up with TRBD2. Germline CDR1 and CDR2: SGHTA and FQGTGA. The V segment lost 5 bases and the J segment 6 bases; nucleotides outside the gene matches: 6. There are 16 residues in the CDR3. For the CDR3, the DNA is TGTGCCAGCAGCGTGACTAGCGGGGGGGTAATCAATGAGCAGTTCTTC. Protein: CASSVTSGGVINEQFF. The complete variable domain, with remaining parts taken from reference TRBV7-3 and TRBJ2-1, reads GAGVSQTPSNKVTEKGKYVELRCDPISGHTALYWYRQSLGQGPEFLIYFQGTGAADDSGLPNDRFFAVRPEGSVSTLKIQRTERGDSAVYLCASSVTSGGVINEQFFGPGTRLTVL.

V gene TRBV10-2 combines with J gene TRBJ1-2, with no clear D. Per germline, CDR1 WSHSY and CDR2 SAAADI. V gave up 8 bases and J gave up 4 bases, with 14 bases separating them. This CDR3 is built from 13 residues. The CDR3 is CASAFQISYGYTF. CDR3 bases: TGCGCCAGCGCGTTTCAGATCAGCTATGGCTACACCTTC.

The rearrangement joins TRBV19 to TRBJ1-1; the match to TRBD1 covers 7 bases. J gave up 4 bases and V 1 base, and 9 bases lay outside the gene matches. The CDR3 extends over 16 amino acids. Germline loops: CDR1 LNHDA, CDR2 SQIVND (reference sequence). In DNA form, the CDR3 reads TGTGCCAGTAGTATAGCTTCGGCAGGGGGAAGCACTGAAGCTTTCTTT. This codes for CASSIASAGGSTEAFF.

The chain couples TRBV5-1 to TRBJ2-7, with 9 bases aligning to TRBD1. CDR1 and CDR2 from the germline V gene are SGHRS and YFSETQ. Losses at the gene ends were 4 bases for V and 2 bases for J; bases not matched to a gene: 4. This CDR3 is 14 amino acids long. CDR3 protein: CASSRTGVAYEQYF. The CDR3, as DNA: TGCGCCAGCAGCCGGACAGGGGTGGCCTACGAGCAGTACTTC.

The CDR3 protein is CASSLAGQGPIEQYF. CDR3 coding DNA: TGTGCCAGCAGCTTAGCGGGACAGGGACCCATCGAGCAGTACTTC. The gene calls are TRBV7-6 and TRBJ2-7, with TRBD1 matching 9 bases. CDR1 and CDR2 (germline): SGHVS, FNYEAQ. This CDR3 is 15 amino acids long. Trimming took 0 bases from V and 6 from J; bases not matched to a gene: 6.

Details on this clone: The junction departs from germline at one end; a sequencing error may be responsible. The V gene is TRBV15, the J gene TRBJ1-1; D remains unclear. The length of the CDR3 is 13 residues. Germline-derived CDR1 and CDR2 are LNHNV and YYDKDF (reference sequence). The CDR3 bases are TGTGCCACCAGCAGAGATGTAAACAGTGAAGCTTTCTTT. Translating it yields CATSRDVNSEAFF. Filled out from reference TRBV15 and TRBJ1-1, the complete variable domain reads DAMVIQNPRYQVTQFGKPVTLSCSQTLNHNVMYWYQQKSSQAPKLLFHYYDKDFNNEADTPDNFQSRRPNTSFCFLDIRSPGLGDTAMYLCATSRDVNSEAFFGQGTRLTVV.

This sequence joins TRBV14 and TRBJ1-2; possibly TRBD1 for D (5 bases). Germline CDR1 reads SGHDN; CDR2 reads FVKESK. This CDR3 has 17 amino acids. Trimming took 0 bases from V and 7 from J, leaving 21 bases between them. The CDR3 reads CASSQDLDSSRFLGYTF. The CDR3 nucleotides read TGTGCCAGCAGCCAAGATTTAGACAGCAGCAGGTTTCTTGGCTACACCTTC.

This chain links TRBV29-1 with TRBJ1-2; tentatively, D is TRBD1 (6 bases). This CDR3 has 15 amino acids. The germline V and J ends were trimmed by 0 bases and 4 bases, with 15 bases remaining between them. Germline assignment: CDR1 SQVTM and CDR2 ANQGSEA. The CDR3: CSVEDGTRNPYGYTF. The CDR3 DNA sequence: TGCAGCGTTGAAGATGGGACAAGAAACCCCTATGGCTACACCTTC.